This T cell receptor (beta chain) is drawn from a study of molecular identifiers for immune sequencing clone quantification. Each CDR3 protein gets one entry after TCRdb re-called the PCR reads with MiXCR. The sample lists about 630,000 distinct CDR3 sequences; about 25% were seen once. The CDR3 loop spans 14 amino acids. Germline lookup yields CDR1 SNHLY and CDR2 FYNNEI. V was pared by 9 bases and J by 5 bases, with 19 bases between. General study findings and limits: Single-cell amounts of spiked Jurkat TCR RNA were reportedly detectable among fewer than 1.3 million naive cells.

This clonotype was seen many times. Its specificity is not known. Sequenced sample: naive CD8+ T cells from blood, with Jurkat cell RNA spiked in. The subset denotes: FACS-sorted CD8+CD4-CCR7+CD45RA+ naive T cells. The chain recombines TRBV2 with TRBJ1-1; D is possibly TRBD1 (6 bases). This sequence originates from a human donor in good health. Some libraries in this study had Jurkat cell RNA spiked in. The CDR3 sequence is CAREGGGEGTEAFF. The CDR3 DNA reads TGTGCCAGGGAGGGGGGGGGCGAGGGTACTGAAGCTTTCTTT.